This TCR beta chain derives from a study of beta chain features in type 1 diabetes. Looking at the study overall: Patients looked much like healthy donors when it came to age, gender and cell yields.

Of the isolated RNA, all was reverse transcribed, and so the sequenced material was expressed TCRB transcripts. Libraries were prepared by immunoSEQ multiplex PCR; TCRdb keeps only in-frame clonotypes and omits some of them. The sample has 450,000 or so clones; 10% to 12% are singletons. The CDR3 spans 12 residues. Germline V gene sequence: CDR1 WNHNN, CDR2 SYGVQD (reference sequence). V was shortened by 3 bases and J by 0 bases, with 3 bases between the two germline ends. The specimen was naive CD4+ T cells from blood. The chain combines TRBV10-1 with TRBJ2-7; D gene unclear. The sequence was obtained from a woman under 30 in good health. CDR3 amino acids: CASSDSSYEQYF. CDR3 nucleotide sequence: TGCGCCAGCAGTGATTCCTCCTACGAGCAGTACTTC.